This T cell receptor beta chain originates from a study of blood T cell repertoires in COVID-19 (dated by TCRdb to 2020 to 2021). Context from the whole study: Samples covering the acute and convalescent phases of COVID-19 were provided by collaborators in the United States, Italy and Spain. The prospective study material was composed of cDNA or gDNA derived from T cells, B-cell-depleted T cells, or PBMCs. Deeply sampled blood TCRbeta repertoires from subjects exposed to, actively infected with, or recovered from COVID-19 were included in the dataset. The repertoires were released in a freely available public database meant as a resource for research on the immune response to SARS-CoV-2. The samples were drawn from the first 160 participants of the ongoing ImmuneRACE study and from 950 to 1,500 subjects provided by 6 global collaborators. Sample metadata almost always included a de-identified subject ID, COVID-19 status, age in years and sex. Where available, HLA class I and class II types were taken from metadata supplied by the sample provider and were not determined by assay-based typing.

Broader findings and caveats from the paper: The amount of clinical and demographic metadata varied by source and participant and was provided uncurated.

This clone turned up a few times. The clone's antigen remains unknown. Base-call qualities are not available, and no considerably larger clone is one nucleotide away. The immunoSEQ Assay, a bias-controlled multiplex PCR, was used to amplify TCRbeta CDR3 regions from genomic DNA. The original pipeline was this. Within the assay, amplification of reference gene primers was used to estimate how many nucleated cells each sample contained. To quantify the absolute abundance of each unique TCRbeta CDR3 rearrangement, sequence reads were collapsed and filtered. For each sample, productive Simpson clonality was calculated as the square root of Simpson's diversity index across productive rearrangements. TCRdb retrieved this table from immuneACCESS and kept in-frame rearrangements only. Not all clones are present; in checked studies, unresolved V genes account for under half, and no reason is known for the remainder. That table furnishes V, J and clone size, whereas the DNA furnished D and trimming. The sample table shows under 200,000 clones, and over 70% are seen once. The ten most abundant clones make up about 5.8% of the sample.

The CDR3 sequence holds 16 residues, the cysteine and phenylalanine included. CDR3 DNA is the only sequence kept; it has 48 bases, read in frame from the first base. The germline V and J ends show losses of 1 base and 4 bases respectively, and no gene match explains 5 bases of the junction. CDR1 and CDR2, per the germline V gene (reference sequence), are SEHNR and FQNEAQ. Participants in the prospective study were enrolled through a virtual design, were aged about 18 to 89 years, and lived in about two dozen United States geographic areas. Cohort assignment in the prospective study relied on participant-reported clinical history from a screening survey and a study questionnaire. Mobile phlebotomists in the prospective study collected whole blood, serum and a nasopharyngeal or oropharyngeal swab from every participant. Participants in the prospective study had the option to provide additional blood draws and questionnaires over a roughly two-month period. Blood samples from the prospective study were shipped frozen or at room temperature prior to DNA extraction.

This receptor was identified in a woman aged 35 to 49 with acute COVID-19. Specimen: PBMCs or T cells enriched from blood (not recorded which). The receptor chain draws on TRBV7-9 and TRBJ2-2; 8 bases in between match TRBD1. CDR3 sequence: CASSLGGQGGTGELFF. Here is the DNA: TGTGCCAGCAGCTTAGGCGGACAGGGCGGCACCGGGGAGCTGTTTTTT.